These 19 T cell receptor beta chains were all obtained from the same sample, sequenced in a study of CD8 T cells in ankylosing spondylitis. TCRdb itself ran the 5' RACE reads through MiXCR, one entry per CDR3 protein. Found here are around 210,000 distinct CDR3 sequences, approximately 8.4% of them singletons; the top ten hold about 5%. Source material: blood, either unsorted or a sorted T cell fraction (not recorded which). The source of these receptors is a female donor with ankylosing spondylitis or in good health (not recorded which).

This clonotype was detected only a few times. The V call is TRBV11-3, the J call TRBJ2-1; unclear D gene. Germline V gives CDR1 SGHNT, CDR2 YENEEA. The germline V and J ends were trimmed by 4 bases and 4 bases, with 17 bases remaining between them. The CDR3 runs to 16 residues. The DNA of the CDR3 is TGTGCCAGCAGCTCAGGACGCTCCCCGGTTTACAATGAGCAGTTCTTC. It yields the protein CASSSGRSPVYNEQFF.

This clonotype came up many times. The V and J genes are TRBV11-2 and TRBJ2-2, with 9 bases aligning to TRBD2. Germline V gene data show CDR1 as SGHAT and CDR2 as FQNNGV. Losses at the gene ends were 8 bases for V and 5 bases for J; bases not matched to a gene: 6. The CDR3 extends over 14 amino acids. The CDR3 DNA reads as TGTGCCAGCCTGGGACTAGCAGTGACCGGGGAGCTGTTTTTT. This codes for CASLGLAVTGELFF.

This clonotype occurred many times. The chain is built from TRBV20-1 and TRBJ2-4; D is unresolved. Germline-derived CDR1 and CDR2 are DFQATT and SNEGSKA (reference sequence). The CDR3 length is 10 residues. Between the trimmed V and J ends, which lost 5 bases and 4 bases, there was a span of 3 bases. Here the CDR3 DNA reads TGCAGTGCTGAAAAAAACATTCAGTACTTC. This codes for CSAEKNIQYF.

Points on this clonotype: The CDR3 end shows no conserved phenylalanine or tryptophan, and so a read error is likely. The chain is built from TRBV6-5 and TRBJ2-5; D unclear. Trimming left V 2 bases short and J 4 bases short, with 11 bases between. Germline V gives CDR1 MNHEY, CDR2 SVGAGI. The CDR3 extends over 14 amino acids. CDR3 sequence: CASSYRDRRETQYL. CDR3 DNA sequence: TGTGCCAGCAGTTACCGCGACCGGAGAGAGACCCAGTACTTG.

This clonotype was found many times. The chain employs TRBV6-5 and TRBJ2-2; 8 bases are shared with TRBD1. In germline, CDR1 is MNHEY, CDR2 SVGAGI. Trimming cost V 2 bases and J 2 bases; bases outside gene matches: 10. The CDR3 covers 18 residues. CDR3 region: CASSYGQGSVFNTGELFF. The CDR3 coding sequence is TGTGCCAGCAGTTACGGACAGGGTTCTGTTTTCAACACCGGGGAGCTGTTTTTT.

This clonotype has a count of ten or more. The rearrangement uses TRBV29-1 and TRBJ2-7; D uncertain. Per germline, CDR1 SQVTM and CDR2 ANQGSEA. V was clipped by 7 bases and J by 7 bases, with 14 bases between them. The CDR3 sequence is 11 residues long. CDR3 loop: CSGVEGREQYF. The DNA of the CDR3 is TGCAGCGGTGTAGAAGGTCGAGAGCAGTACTTC.

In the case of this clonotype: It may be a read error: a sequence one base away is much more abundant. CDR3 in DNA: TGTGCCAGCAGCCTAGACAGGGGCGGTGAGCAGTTCTTC. It encodes CASSLDRGGEQFF. The genes are TRBV11-2 and TRBJ2-1; the match to TRBD1 covers 8 bases. Germline V gives CDR1 SGHAT, CDR2 FQNNGV. This CDR3 has 13 amino acids.

This clonotype occurred many times. The genes are TRBV7-8 and TRBJ2-1; possible D gene TRBD2, 6 bases. V dropped 3 bases and J dropped 6 bases, with 12 bases sitting between them. The CDR3 covers 14 residues. CDR1 is SGHVS, CDR2 FQNEAQ, per germline. The CDR3 DNA sequence: TGTGCCAGCAGCTTGGAGCGGGTGCTCAATGAGCAGTTCTTC. This encodes CASSLERVLNEQFF.

This clonotype was recorded many times. V usage is TRBV28 and J usage is TRBJ1-6; TRBD1 agrees at 7 bases. Germline V gene data show CDR1 as MDHEN and CDR2 as SYDVKM. This CDR3 has 14 residues. With 4 bases clipped from V and 9 bases from J, the junction kept 6 bases outside the gene matches. CDR3 sequence (DNA): TGTGCCAGCAGTTCGACAGGGAGGGGTTCACCCCTCCACTTT. Translation: CASSSTGRGSPLHF.

The gene calls are TRBV7-2 and TRBJ2-1, with D uncertain. The V end was cut by 3 bases, the J end by 1 base, with 13 bases between. The CDR3 contains 16 residues. The V gene's germline CDR1 is SGHTA and CDR2 FQGNSA. Here the CDR3 DNA reads TGTGCCAGCAGCTTTTGGGCAAGAGGATCCTACAATGAGCAGTTCTTC. Translating gives CASSFWARGSYNEQFF.

This clonotype was counted only a few times. The gene calls are TRBV2 and TRBJ2-3, with 7 positions matching TRBD2. In germline, CDR1 is SNHLY, CDR2 FYNNEI. The CDR3 covers 19 residues. The V and J ends lost 8 bases and 2 bases, in that order; junction bases with no gene match: 22. The CDR3 region is CASCLEDSSGPPYTDTQYF. Written as DNA, the CDR3 is TGTGCCAGCTGTTTGGAGGATTCTAGCGGTCCCCCTTACACAGATACGCAGTATTTT. The variable domain in full, with the rest retrieved from reference TRBV2 and TRBJ2-3, is EPEVTQTPSHQVTQMGQEVILRCVPISNHLYFYWYRQILGQKVEFLVSFYNNEISEKSEIFDDQFSVERPDGSNFTLKIRSTKLEDSAMYFCASCLEDSSGPPYTDTQYFGPGTRLTVL.

There are many counts of this clonotype. The gene calls are TRBV18 and TRBJ2-1; 7 bases line up with TRBD2. J was trimmed by 8 bases and V by 2 bases; bases with no gene match: 6. CDR1 is KGHSH and CDR2 is LQKENI in the germline V gene. The CDR3 has 14 residues. CDR3 residues: CASSPSREGDEQFF. As DNA, the CDR3 is TGTGCCAGCTCACCAAGCAGGGAGGGCGATGAGCAGTTCTTC.

This clonotype has at least ten counts. This chain links TRBV19 with TRBJ2-1; 8 bases are a match to TRBD2. CDR1 LNHDA and CDR2 SQIVND come from the germline V gene (reference sequence). The V and J ends lost 4 bases and 9 bases, in that order; junction bases with no gene match: 5. The CDR3 has 13 amino acids. CDR3 nucleotides: TGTGCCAGTAGTACAGCGGGAGAGGTTGAGCAGTTCTTC. It encodes CASSTAGEVEQFF.

This clonotype was found many times. V is TRBV6-5 and J is TRBJ1-4; D might be TRBD1 (6 bases). V was clipped by 2 bases and J by 5 bases, with 9 bases between them. Germline CDR1 MNHEY, CDR2 SVGAGI. This CDR3 contains 14 residues. The CDR3 region has the DNA TGTGCCAGCAGTTACCGGCAGGGGAATGAAAAACTGTTTTTT. It translates to CASSYRQGNEKLFF.

This clonotype was seen repeatedly, ten times or more. J is TRBJ2-7 and V is TRBV12-3 or TRBV12-4; TRBD2 matches 8 bases. V gave up 7 bases and J gave up 1 base; unmatched junction bases: 21. The CDR3 loop spans 19 amino acids. CDR3 sequence (DNA): TGTGCCAGCACCCGGAAAGTATTAGCGGGAACGGGAGGATCCTACGAGCAGTACTTC. Translated: CASTRKVLAGTGGSYEQYF.

This clonotype was detected ten times or more. This sequence joins TRBV20-1 and TRBJ2-7, with 8 bases that match TRBD1. The CDR3 totals 13 residues. Germline assignment: CDR1 DFQATT and CDR2 SNEGSKA (reference sequence). After removal of 4 bases from V and 7 bases from J, the junction contained 9 bases not matched to a gene. The CDR3 loop reads CSATGTGLWEQYF. The CDR3 DNA reads as TGCAGTGCTACCGGGACAGGACTTTGGGAGCAGTACTTC.

This clonotype was observed a handful of times. The CDR3 sequence: CASSLPGLAGASYNEQFF. CDR3 nucleotide sequence: TGTGCCAGCAGCTTACCGGGACTAGCGGGGGCATCCTACAATGAGCAGTTCTTC. V and J are TRBV13 and TRBJ2-1; 14 bases line up with TRBD2. CDR1 is PRHDT, CDR2 FYEKMQ, per germline (reference sequence). J gave up 1 base and V 2 bases, and 4 bases lay outside the gene matches. This CDR3 contains 18 residues.

This clonotype was seen a single time. A read error may produce the germline difference seen at one junction end. The rearrangement links TRBV14 to TRBJ2-5; tentative D call: TRBD2 (6 bases). The germline V gene encodes CDR1 SGHDN and CDR2 FVKESK. The CDR3 covers 14 residues. CDR3 loop: CASNQDTSRETQYF. The CDR3 DNA follows: TGTGCCAGCAACCAAGATACTAGCAGGGAGACCCAGTACTTC. Based on the CDR3 plus reference TRBV14 and TRBJ2-5, the full variable domain is EAGVTQFPSHSVIEKGQTVTLRCDPISGHDNLYWYRRVMGKEIKFLLHFVKESKQDESGMPNNRFLAERTGGTYSTLKVQPAELEDSGVYFCASNQDTSRETQYFGPGTRLLVL.

This clonotype was found a few times. The V gene is TRBV7-2, the J gene TRBJ2-7; 11 bases map to TRBD2. V shed 2 bases and J 5 bases; nucleotides not matched to a gene: 8. The CDR3 length is 16 residues. CDR1 and CDR2 (germline): SGHTA, FQGNSA. CDR3 nucleotide sequence: TGTGCCAGCAGCTTAAATCTAGCGGGAGGTTCCAACGAGCAGTACTTC. Amino acids: CASSLNLAGGSNEQYF.